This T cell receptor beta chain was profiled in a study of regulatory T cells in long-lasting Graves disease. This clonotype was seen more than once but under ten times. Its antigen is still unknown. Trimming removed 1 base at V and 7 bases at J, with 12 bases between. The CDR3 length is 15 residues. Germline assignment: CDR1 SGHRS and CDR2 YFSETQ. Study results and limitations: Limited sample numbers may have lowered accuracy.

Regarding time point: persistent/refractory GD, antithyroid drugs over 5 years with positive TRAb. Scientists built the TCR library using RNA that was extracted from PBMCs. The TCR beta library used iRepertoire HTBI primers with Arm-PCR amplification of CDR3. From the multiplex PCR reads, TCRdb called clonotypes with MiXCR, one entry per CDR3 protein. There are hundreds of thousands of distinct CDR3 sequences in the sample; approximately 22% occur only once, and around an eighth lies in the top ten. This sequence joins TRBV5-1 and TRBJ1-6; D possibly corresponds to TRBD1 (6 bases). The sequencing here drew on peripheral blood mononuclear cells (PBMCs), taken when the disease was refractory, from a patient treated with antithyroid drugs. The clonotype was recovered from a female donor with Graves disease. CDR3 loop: CASSLRGGENSPLHF. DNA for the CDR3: TGCGCCAGCAGCTTGCGGGGGGGCGAAAATTCACCCCTCCACTTT.